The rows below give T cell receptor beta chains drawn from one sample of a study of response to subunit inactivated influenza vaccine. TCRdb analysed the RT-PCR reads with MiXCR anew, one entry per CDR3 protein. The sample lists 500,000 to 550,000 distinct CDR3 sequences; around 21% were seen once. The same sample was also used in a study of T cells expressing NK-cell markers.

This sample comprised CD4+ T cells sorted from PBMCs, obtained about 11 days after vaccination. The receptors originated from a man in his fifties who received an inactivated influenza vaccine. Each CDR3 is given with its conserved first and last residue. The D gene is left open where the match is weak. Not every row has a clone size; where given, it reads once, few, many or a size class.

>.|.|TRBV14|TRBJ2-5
TGTGCCAGCAGCAAAACCGGGATCCTGCAAGAGACCCAGTACTTC
CASSKTGILQETQYF
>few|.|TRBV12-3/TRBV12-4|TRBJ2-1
TGTGCCAGCAGTCCGACGACTAAATTCTCCTACAATGAGCAGTTCTTC
CASSPTTKFSYNEQFF
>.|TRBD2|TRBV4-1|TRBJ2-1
TGCGCCAGCAGCCCGATCCAGACTAGCGGGGGGGCCGGTGAGCAGTTCTTC
CASSPIQTSGGAGEQFF
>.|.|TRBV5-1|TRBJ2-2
TGCGCCAGCAGCTTCTCCACAGCCCTTTCGGGCACCGGGGAGCTGTTTTTT
CASSFSTALSGTGELFF
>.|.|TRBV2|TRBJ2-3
TGTGCCAGCAGTCCGACTCGTCTGCTAGGAGGCACAGATACGCAGTATTTT
CASSPTRLLGGTDTQYF
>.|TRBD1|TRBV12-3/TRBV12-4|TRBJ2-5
TGTGCCAGCACCTTCGGACGGGCACAGGGGGAGACCCAGTACTTC
CASTFGRAQGETQYF
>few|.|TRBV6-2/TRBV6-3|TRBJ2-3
TGTGCCAGCAGTTACTCGGGCGGGGCTATAGATACGCAGTATTTT
CASSYSGGAIDTQYF
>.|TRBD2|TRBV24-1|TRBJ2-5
TGTGCCACCAGTGCGGCTAGCGGGAGCGTGGAGACCCAGTACTTC
CATSAASGSVETQYF
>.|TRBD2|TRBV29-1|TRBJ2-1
TGCAGCGTTGCTTCTAGCGGGGGGGCGAATGAGCAGTTCTTC
CSVASSGGANEQFF
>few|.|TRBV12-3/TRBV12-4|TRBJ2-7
TGTGCCAGCAGTTTCTCCGTGGACTCCCTCTCCTACGAGCAGTACTTC
CASSFSVDSLSYEQYF
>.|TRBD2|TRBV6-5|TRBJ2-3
TGTGCCAGCAGTTACCGAAGACTAAGCGGGGGCCGCACAGATACGCAGTATTTT
CASSYRRLSGGRTDTQYF
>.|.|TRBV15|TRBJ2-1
TGTGCCACCAGCAGAGTGGAAATGATCTCCTACAATGAGCAGTTCTTC
CATSRVEMISYNEQFF
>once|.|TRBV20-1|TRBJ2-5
TGCAGTGCTACGGGCACCGCACAAGAGACCCAGTACTTC
CSATGTAQETQYF
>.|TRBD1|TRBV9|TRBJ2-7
TGTGCCAGCAGCGTAGGGTGGACAGGGGCCTACGAGCAGTACTTC
CASSVGWTGAYEQYF
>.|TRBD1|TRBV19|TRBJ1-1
TGTGCCAGTAGCCGGACAGGGGCTGTGTACACTGAAGCTTTCTTT
CASSRTGAVYTEAFF
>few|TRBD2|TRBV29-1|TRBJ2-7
TGCAGCGTTGGCGGGCTAGCGGCGTACGAGCAGTACTTC
CSVGGLAAYEQYF
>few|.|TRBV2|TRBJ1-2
TGTGCCAGCAGTGAAGCGGGTTACGGCTACACCTTC
CASSEAGYGYTF
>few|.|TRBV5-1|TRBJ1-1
TGCGCCAGCAGCTTGGAGGCATTTAACACTGAAGCTTTCTTT
CASSLEAFNTEAFF
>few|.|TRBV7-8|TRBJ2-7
TGTGCCAGCAGCTTAACAAGGAGCTCCTACGAGCAGTACTTC
CASSLTRSSYEQYF
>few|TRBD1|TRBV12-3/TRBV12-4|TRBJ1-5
TGTGCCAGCAGTTTCGGACAGGGGGCGAGCAATCAGCCCCAGCATTTT
CASSFGQGASNQPQHF
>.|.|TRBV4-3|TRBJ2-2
TGCGCCAGCAGCCAGACGGGGTATAGTGCAACCGGGGAGCTGTTTTTT
CASSQTGYSATGELFF
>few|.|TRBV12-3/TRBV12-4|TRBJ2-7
TGTGCCAGCAGTATGGACTTTAGGGAGCAGTACTTC
CASSMDFREQYF
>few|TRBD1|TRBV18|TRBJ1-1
TGTGCCAGCAGGGCAATCGGGACAGGGGACACTGAAGCTTTCTTT
CASRAIGTGDTEAFF
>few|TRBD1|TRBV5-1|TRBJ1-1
TGCGCCAGCAGCTCCGAGACAGGGACTGAAGCTTTCTTT
CASSSETGTEAFF
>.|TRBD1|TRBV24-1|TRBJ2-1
TGTGCCACCAGTGACCGACAGGGTTATGAGCAGTTCTTC
CATSDRQGYEQFF
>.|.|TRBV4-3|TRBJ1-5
TGCGCCAGCAGCCAAGATCTGACAGTATATCAGCCCCAGCATTTT
CASSQDLTVYQPQHF
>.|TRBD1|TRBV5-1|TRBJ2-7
TGCGCCAGCAGCTTGGAATACAGGGGGCGTGTCGAGCAGTACTTC
CASSLEYRGRVEQYF
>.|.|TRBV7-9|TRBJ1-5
TGTGCCAGCAGCTTAGAGGGGAATCAGCCCCATCATTTT
CASSLEGNQPHHF
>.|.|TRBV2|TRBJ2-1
TGTGCCAGCAGTGAAGCCCCGAACAGGTATACCTACAATGAGCAGTTCTTC
CASSEAPNRYTYNEQFF
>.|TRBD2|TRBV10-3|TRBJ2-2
TGTGCCATCAGAGGACTAGGAACCGGGGAGCTGTTTTTT
CAIRGLGTGELFF
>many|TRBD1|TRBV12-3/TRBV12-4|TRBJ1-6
TGTGCCAGCAGGCGGGGACAGGGAAGTTCACCCCTCCACTTT
CASRRGQGSSPLHF
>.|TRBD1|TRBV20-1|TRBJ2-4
TGCAGTGCTAGCGACAGGGGGCGGAACATTCAGTACTTC
CSASDRGRNIQYF
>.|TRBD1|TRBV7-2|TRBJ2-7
TGTGCCAGCAGCTTAAGGACAGGGGGCGTCCACGAGCAGTACTTC
CASSLRTGGVHEQYF
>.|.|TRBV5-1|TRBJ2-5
TGCGCCAGCAGCGCCTCCGAGGGGACCCAGTACTTC
CASSASEGTQYF
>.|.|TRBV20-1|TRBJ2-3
TGCAGTGCTAGGGGGTCCCCGGTCCCAGATACGCAGTATTTT
CSARGSPVPDTQYF
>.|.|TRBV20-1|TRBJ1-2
TGCAGGGCTACAGACGGACCTAACTATGGCTACACCTTC
CRATDGPNYGYTF
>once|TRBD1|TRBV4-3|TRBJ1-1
TGCGCCAGCAGCCAAGAGACAGGGACATACACTGAAGCTTTCTTT
CASSQETGTYTEAFF
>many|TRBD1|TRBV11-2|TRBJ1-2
TGTGCCAGCAGCTTTAGTCCCTACAGGGGGCGACTCAACTATGGCTACACCTTC
CASSFSPYRGRLNYGYTF
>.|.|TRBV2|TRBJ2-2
TGTGCCAGCAGTGATGGGCAGGGGAACGTTGCCGGGGAGCTGTTTTTT
CASSDGQGNVAGELFF
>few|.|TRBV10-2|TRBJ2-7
TGCGCCAGCAGTGAGTCCACTCCCCGGCCCCACGAGCAGTACTTC
CASSESTPRPHEQYF
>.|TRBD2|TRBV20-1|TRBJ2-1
TGCAGTGCTCCTCGGCTCAGCGGGGTCAATGAGCAGTTCTTC
CSAPRLSGVNEQFF
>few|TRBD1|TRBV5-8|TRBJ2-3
TGTGCCAGCAGCCAAGTCCCGGGACAGGGATCAGATACGCAGTATTTT
CASSQVPGQGSDTQYF
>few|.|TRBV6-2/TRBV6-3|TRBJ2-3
TGTGCCAGCAGTTACTTTGCGGGGACAGATACGCAGTATTTT
CASSYFAGTDTQYF
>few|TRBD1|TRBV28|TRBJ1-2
TGTGCCAGCAGGTCCGGGACAGGGACCTATGGCTACACCTTC
CASRSGTGTYGYTF
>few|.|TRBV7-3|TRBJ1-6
TGTGCCAGCAGCTTAGATGGTAGACTTAATAATTCACCCCTCCACTTT
CASSLDGRLNNSPLHF
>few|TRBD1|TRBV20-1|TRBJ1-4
TGCAGTGCTAGAGACCCAAACAGGGGGCGAGACGAAAAACTGTTTTTT
CSARDPNRGRDEKLFF
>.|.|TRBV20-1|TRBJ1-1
TGCAGTGCTAGAAGGGCGGGCTCGGAAGCTTTCTTT
CSARRAGSEAFF
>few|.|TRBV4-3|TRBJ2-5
TGCGCCAGCAGCCAAACCGTAGAAGAGACCCAGTACTTC
CASSQTVEETQYF
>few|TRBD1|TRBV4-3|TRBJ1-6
TGCGCCAGCAGCCAAGATATATCAGGGGGCTTCTATAATTCACCCCTCCACTTT
CASSQDISGGFYNSPLHF
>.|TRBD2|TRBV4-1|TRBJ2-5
TGCGCCAGCAGCCATGTAGCGGGGGGTGAGACCCAGTACTTC
CASSHVAGGETQYF
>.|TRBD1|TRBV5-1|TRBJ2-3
TGCGCCAGCAGCCAGAATCGACAGGGTTCCACAGATACGCAGTATTTT
CASSQNRQGSTDTQYF
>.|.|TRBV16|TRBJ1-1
TGTGCCAGCAGCCAACTCGAGGGGATGAACACTGAAGCTTTCTTT
CASSQLEGMNTEAFF
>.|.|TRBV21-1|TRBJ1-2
TGTGCCAGCAGCATTGTGTCGGGACAGGGGGCGCAAAGCTACACCTTC
CASSIVSGQGAQSYTF
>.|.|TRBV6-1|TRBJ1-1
TGTGCCAGCAGCCAAGTTTGGGGGACAACGTCGGCTTTCTTT
CASSQVWGTTSAFF